The clone carrying this TCR beta chain was observed many times. Its antigen is undetermined. The germline V and J ends were trimmed by 2 bases and 2 bases, with 13 bases remaining between them. The CDR3 has 15 amino acids. This sample stems from a study of Graves' ophthalmopathy and Graves' hyperthyroidism. Study overall: Investigators collected peripheral blood at initial diagnosis, before any treatment was given. Points from the study as a whole: Ophthalmopathy versus stable hyperthyroidism: 13-signature model gave 85% to 90% sensitivity, 81.08% specificity.

The TCR beta CDR3 regions underwent amplification from RNA transcripts. RT-PCR with HTBI primers came first, then second-round multiplex PCR. TCRdb used MiXCR to reprocess the multiplex PCR reads, holding one entry per CDR3 protein. The sample holds about 400,000 distinct CDR3 sequences; around 16% are singletons and the top ten take approximately 1.4%. This receptor was identified in a woman under 30 with Graves' ophthalmopathy. Sequenced: peripheral blood. This chain connects TRBV12-3 or TRBV12-4 to TRBJ2-7; D assignment may be TRBD1 or TRBD2 (6 bases each). CDR3: CASSLRAEGAYEQYF. Here the CDR3 DNA reads TGTGCCAGCAGTTTAAGAGCGGAGGGGGCCTACGAGCAGTACTTC.